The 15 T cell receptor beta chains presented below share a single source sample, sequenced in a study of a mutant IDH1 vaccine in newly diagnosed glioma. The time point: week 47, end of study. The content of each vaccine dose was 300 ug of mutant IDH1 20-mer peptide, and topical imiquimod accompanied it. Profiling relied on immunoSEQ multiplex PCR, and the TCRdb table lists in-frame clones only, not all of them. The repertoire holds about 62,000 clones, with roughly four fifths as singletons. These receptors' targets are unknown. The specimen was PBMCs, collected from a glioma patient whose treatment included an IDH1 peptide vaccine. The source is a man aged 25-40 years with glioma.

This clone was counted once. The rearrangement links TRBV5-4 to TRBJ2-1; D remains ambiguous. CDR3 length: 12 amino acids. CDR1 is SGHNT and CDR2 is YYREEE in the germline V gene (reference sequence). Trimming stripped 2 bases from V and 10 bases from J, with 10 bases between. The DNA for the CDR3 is TGTGCCAGCAGCTTTGTGCAGACCGAGCAGTTCTTC. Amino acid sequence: CASSFVQTEQFF. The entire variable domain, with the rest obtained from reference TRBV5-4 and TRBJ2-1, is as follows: ETGVTQSPTHLIKTRGQQVTLRCSSQSGHNTVSWYQQALGQGPQFIFQYYREEENGRGNFPPRFSGLQFPNYSSELNVNALELDDSALYLCASSFVQTEQFFGPGTRLTVL.

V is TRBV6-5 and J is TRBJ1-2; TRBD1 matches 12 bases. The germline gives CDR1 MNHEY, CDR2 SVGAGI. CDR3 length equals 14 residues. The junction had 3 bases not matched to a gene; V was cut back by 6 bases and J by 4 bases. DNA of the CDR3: TGTGCCAGCAGGGGACAGGGGGCCAGCTATGGCTACACCTTC. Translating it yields CASRGQGASYGYTF.

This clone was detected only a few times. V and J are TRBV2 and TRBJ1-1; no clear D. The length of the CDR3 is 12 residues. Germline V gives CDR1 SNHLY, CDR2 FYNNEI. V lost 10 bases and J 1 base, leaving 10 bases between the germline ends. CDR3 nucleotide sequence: TGTGCCATCGGACGGCAGAACACTGAAGCTTTCTTT. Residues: CAIGRQNTEAFF.

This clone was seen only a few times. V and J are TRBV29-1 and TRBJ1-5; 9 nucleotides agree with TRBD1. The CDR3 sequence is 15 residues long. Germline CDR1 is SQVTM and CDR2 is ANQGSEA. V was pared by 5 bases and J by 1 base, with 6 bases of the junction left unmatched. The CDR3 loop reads CSVFVGTGSNQPQHF. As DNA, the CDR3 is TGCAGCGTTTTTGTAGGGACAGGGAGCAATCAGCCCCAGCATTTT.

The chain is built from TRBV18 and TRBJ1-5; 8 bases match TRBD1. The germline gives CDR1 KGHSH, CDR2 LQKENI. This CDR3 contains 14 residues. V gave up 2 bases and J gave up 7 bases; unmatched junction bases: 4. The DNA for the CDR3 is TGTGCCAGCTCACCAGGGGCAGGGGGCCAGCCCCAGCATTTT. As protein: CASSPGAGGQPQHF. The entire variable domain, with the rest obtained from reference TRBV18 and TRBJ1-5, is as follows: NAGVMQNPRHLVRRRGQEARLRCSPMKGHSHVYWYRQLPEEGLKFMVYLQKENIIDESGMPKERFSAEFPKEGPSILRIQQVVRGDSAAYFCASSPGAGGQPQHFGDGTRLSIL.

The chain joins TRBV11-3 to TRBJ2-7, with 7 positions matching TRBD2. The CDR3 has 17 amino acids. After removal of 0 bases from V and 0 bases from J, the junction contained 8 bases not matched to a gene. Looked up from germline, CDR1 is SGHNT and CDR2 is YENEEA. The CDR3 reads CASSLDQLGGDSYEQYF. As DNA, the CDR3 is TGTGCCAGCAGCTTAGATCAGTTGGGGGGGGACTCCTACGAGCAGTACTTC.

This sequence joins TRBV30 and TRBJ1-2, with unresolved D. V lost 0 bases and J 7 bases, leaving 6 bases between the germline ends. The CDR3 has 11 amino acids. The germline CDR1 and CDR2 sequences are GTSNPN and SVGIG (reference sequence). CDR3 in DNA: TGTGCCTGGAGTGTTTGGGGTGGCTACACCTTC. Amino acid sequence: CAWSVWGGYTF.

For the CDR3, the DNA is TGTGCCATCAGTGACGGGACCCCGAATGGCTACACCTTC. It is translated as CAISDGTPNGYTF. V gene TRBV10-3 combines with J gene TRBJ1-2; possibly TRBD1 for D (5 bases). Trimming took 3 bases from V and 6 from J, leaving 11 bases between them. The CDR3 contains 13 residues. The germline CDR1 and CDR2 sequences are ENHRY and SYGVKD.

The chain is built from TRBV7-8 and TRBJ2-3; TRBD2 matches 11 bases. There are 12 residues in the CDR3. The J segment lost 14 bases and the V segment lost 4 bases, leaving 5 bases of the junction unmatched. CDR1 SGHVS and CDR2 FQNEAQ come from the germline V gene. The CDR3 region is CASSSRLAGMYF. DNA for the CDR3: TGTGCCAGCAGCTCGAGACTAGCGGGGATGTATTTT. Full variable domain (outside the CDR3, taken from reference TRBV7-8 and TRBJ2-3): GAGVSQSPRYKVAKRGQDVALRCDPISGHVSLFWYQQALGQGPEFLTYFQNEAQLDKSGLPSDRFFAERPEGSVSTLKIQRTQQEDSAVYLCASSSRLAGMYFGPGTRLTVL.

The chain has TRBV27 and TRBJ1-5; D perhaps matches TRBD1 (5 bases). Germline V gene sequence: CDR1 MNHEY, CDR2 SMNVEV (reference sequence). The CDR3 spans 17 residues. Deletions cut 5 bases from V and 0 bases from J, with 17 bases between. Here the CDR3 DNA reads TGTGCCAGCAGTCCTACTAGTAGGGGATATAGCAATCAGCCCCAGCATTTT. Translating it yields CASSPTSRGYSNQPQHF.

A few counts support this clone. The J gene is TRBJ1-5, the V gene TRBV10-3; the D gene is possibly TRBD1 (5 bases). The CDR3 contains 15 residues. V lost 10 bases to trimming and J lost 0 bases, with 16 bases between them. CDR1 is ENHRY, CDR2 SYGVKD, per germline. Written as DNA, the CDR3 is TGTGCCACCCGGGGCGGAGATAATAGCAATCAGCCCCAGCATTTT. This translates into CATRGGDNSNQPQHF.

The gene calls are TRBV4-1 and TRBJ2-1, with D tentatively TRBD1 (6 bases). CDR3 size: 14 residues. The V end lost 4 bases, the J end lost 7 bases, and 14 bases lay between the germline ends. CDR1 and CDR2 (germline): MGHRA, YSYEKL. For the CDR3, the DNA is TGCGCCAGCAGCCCTCCGTATGACAGGAATGAGCAGTTCTTC. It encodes CASSPPYDRNEQFF.

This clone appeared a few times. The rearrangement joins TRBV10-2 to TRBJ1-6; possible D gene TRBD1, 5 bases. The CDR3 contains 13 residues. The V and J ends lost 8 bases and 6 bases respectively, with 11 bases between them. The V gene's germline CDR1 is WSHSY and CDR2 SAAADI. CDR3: CASSPGLNSPLHF. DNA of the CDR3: TGCGCCAGCTCCCCAGGGCTTAATTCACCCCTCCACTTT.

The CDR3 nucleotides read TGTGCCGGGAGATCCACAGGGGGAGGAGGCTACACCTTC. Encoded protein: CAGRSTGGGGYTF. The V and J genes are TRBV6-1 and TRBJ1-2; 8 bases are shared with TRBD1. With 11 bases clipped from V and 8 bases from J, the junction kept 13 bases outside the gene matches. The CDR3 loop spans 13 amino acids. Germline V lookup: CDR1 MNHNS, CDR2 SASEGT.

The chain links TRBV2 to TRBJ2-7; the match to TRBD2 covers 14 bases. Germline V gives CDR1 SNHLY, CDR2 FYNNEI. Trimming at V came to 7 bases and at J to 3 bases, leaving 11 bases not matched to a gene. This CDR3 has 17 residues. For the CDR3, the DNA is TGTGCCAGCATCCTTTCCGGGACTAGCGGGGGACTCTACGAGCAGTACTTC. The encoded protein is CASILSGTSGGLYEQYF.